This T cell receptor (beta chain) stems from a study of blood T cell repertoires in COVID-19 (TCRdb year 2020). Study-wide context: Samples from collaborators originated in the United States, Italy and Spain and spanned both the acute and convalescent phases of COVID-19. HLA class I and class II types, where available, came from metadata supplied by the sample provider rather than from assay-based typing. Nearly every sample came with metadata listing a de-identified subject ID, COVID-19 status, age in years and sex. The material from the prospective study consisted of cDNA or gDNA derived from T cells, B-cell-depleted T cells, or PBMCs. Subjects who had been exposed to COVID-19, were actively infected with it, or had recovered from it provided the deeply sampled blood TCRbeta repertoires that made up the dataset. The repertoires were released in a freely available public database meant as a resource for research on the immune response to SARS-CoV-2. The samples were drawn from two sources: the first 160 participants of the ongoing ImmuneRACE study, and over 950 subjects contributed by 6 global collaborators.

TCRbeta CDR3 regions were amplified from genomic DNA by means of the immunoSEQ Assay, a bias-controlled multiplex PCR. Concerning the study's data processing: Within the assay, amplification of reference gene primers was used to estimate how many nucleated cells each sample contained. To quantify the absolute abundance of each unique TCRbeta CDR3 rearrangement, sequence reads were collapsed and filtered. For each sample, productive Simpson clonality was calculated as the square root of Simpson's diversity index across productive rearrangements. TCRdb took this table from immuneACCESS and kept in-frame rearrangements with V and J called. Such tables lack part of the clones; where checked against another copy, unresolved V genes explain under half of the gap, and the rest is unexplained. V, J and clone size derive from that table, while D and trimming were established from the DNA sequence. This sample gives about 250,000 clones in total; about 88% of them show up just once. The leading ten clones occupy under 2.5% of the sample.

What the work shows at the level of the full study, not this receptor alone: How much clinical and demographic metadata was included differed by source and by participant, and the metadata was provided uncurated.

Another Seattle source contributed samples from volunteer blood donors who had recovered from COVID-19. Collaborating institutions collected whole blood in K2EDTA tubes following their own protocols. For TCRbeta analysis, collaborators shipped samples as frozen whole blood, isolated PBMCs, or DNA extracted from either of those sample types. The CDR3, from cysteine to phenylalanine, totals 15 residues. Only the CDR3 part of the read is kept: 45 bases, read in frame from the first base. Germline trimming amounts to 1 base on V and 4 bases on J, with 6 as the count of junction bases outside the gene matches. CDR1 and CDR2 were assigned from the germline V gene as SGHVS and FQNEAQ. Remarks on this clone: Its antigen is still unknown. No quality values exist for individual bases; no much larger clone is one base distant.

Sequencing input: peripheral blood. The sequence is built from TRBV7-8 and TRBJ2-7; a stretch of 8 junction bases matches TRBD1. This TCR derives from a woman aged 40-49 years who had recovered from COVID-19. CDR3 reads: CASSLEQGGVYEQYF. The DNA sequence reads TGTGCCAGCAGCTTAGAACAGGGGGGCGTATACGAGCAGTACTTC.